A selection of T cell receptor beta chains follows, all from one sample in a study of T cells in Graves' hyperthyroidism and ophthalmopathy. Each CDR3 protein is one row after TCRdb ran MiXCR on the multiplex PCR reads. The sample consists of 530,000 or so distinct CDR3 sequences, around 42% of them appearing once. Sequences were obtained from peripheral blood or thyroid tissue (not recorded which). All receptors come from a young woman with Graves' hyperthyroidism. Each CDR3 is given with its conserved first and last residue. D genes are given only for firm matches. A row's size may be missing; if present it is once, few, many or a size class.

clone size: .
D gene: .
J gene: TRBJ1-2
V gene: TRBV7-9
CDR3 length: 15
CDR3 protein: CASSPTANLEYGYTF
CDR3 DNA: TGTGCCAGCAGTCCCACAGCCAATCTGGAGTATGGCTACACCTTC

clone size: many
D gene: TRBD1
J gene: TRBJ2-5
V gene: TRBV11-2
CDR3 length: 15
CDR3 protein: CASLSGTGGRETQYF
CDR3 DNA: TGTGCCAGCCTCTCCGGGACAGGGGGCCGTGAGACCCAGTACTTC

clone size: many
D gene: .
J gene: TRBJ1-5
V gene: TRBV6-6
CDR3 length: 13
CDR3 protein: CASRQIGNQPQHF
CDR3 DNA: TGTGCCAGCAGGCAAATAGGGAATCAGCCCCAGCATTTT

clone size: many
D gene: .
J gene: TRBJ1-2
V gene: TRBV12-3/TRBV12-4
CDR3 length: 14
CDR3 protein: CASSPGARSDGYTF
CDR3 DNA: TGTGCCAGCAGCCCGGGGGCTCGCTCGGATGGCTACACCTTC

clone size: .
D gene: .
J gene: TRBJ1-5
V gene: TRBV6-5
CDR3 length: 16
CDR3 protein: CASSYGVAPTNQPQHF
CDR3 DNA: TGTGCCAGCAGTTATGGGGTGGCCCCCACGAATCAGCCCCAGCATTTT

clone size: many
D gene: .
J gene: TRBJ2-7
V gene: TRBV7-9
CDR3 length: 14
CDR3 protein: CASSLGQADYEQYF
CDR3 DNA: TGTGCCAGCAGCTTAGGACAGGCAGACTACGAGCAGTACTTC

clone size: many
D gene: .
J gene: TRBJ1-4
V gene: TRBV20-1
CDR3 length: 12
CDR3 protein: CSAREGNEKLFF
CDR3 DNA: TGCAGTGCTAGGGAAGGGAATGAAAAACTGTTTTTT

clone size: many
D gene: .
J gene: TRBJ1-4
V gene: TRBV4-3
CDR3 length: 14
CDR3 protein: CASSQEAAGEKLFF
CDR3 DNA: TGCGCCAGCAGCCAAGAGGCGGCGGGTGAAAAACTGTTTTTT

clone size: .
D gene: .
J gene: TRBJ1-6
V gene: TRBV7-9
CDR3 length: 14
CDR3 protein: CASGLGQGRSPLHF
CDR3 DNA: TGTGCCAGCGGCTTAGGGCAGGGGAGATCACCCCTCCACTTT

clone size: few
D gene: TRBD1
J gene: TRBJ2-7
V gene: TRBV19
CDR3 length: 15
CDR3 protein: CASSIGDRGHYEQYF
CDR3 DNA: TGTGCCAGTAGTATTGGAGACAGGGGCCACTACGAGCAGTACTTC

clone size: many
D gene: .
J gene: TRBJ2-2
V gene: TRBV15
CDR3 length: 13
CDR3 protein: CATRTPASGELFF
CDR3 DNA: TGTGCCACCAGAACGCCCGCCTCCGGGGAGCTGTTTTTT

clone size: .
D gene: TRBD1
J gene: TRBJ1-2
V gene: TRBV18
CDR3 length: 14
CDR3 protein: CASSPQDRGGGYTF
CDR3 DNA: TGTGCCAGCTCACCACAGGACAGGGGGGGAGGCTACACCTTC

clone size: many
D gene: .
J gene: TRBJ2-7
V gene: TRBV19
CDR3 length: 16
CDR3 protein: CASSIDLDSSSYEQYF
CDR3 DNA: TGTGCCAGTAGTATAGATCTCGACTCCAGCTCCTACGAGCAGTACTTC

clone size: .
D gene: .
J gene: TRBJ1-6
V gene: TRBV10-2
CDR3 length: 17
CDR3 protein: CASSESLGGGWNSPLHF
CDR3 DNA: TGCGCCAGCAGTGAGTCCCTCGGAGGGGGGTGGAATTCACCCCTCCACTTT

clone size: .
D gene: TRBD2
J gene: TRBJ2-7
V gene: TRBV15
CDR3 length: 15
CDR3 protein: CATSRGSGRAYEQYF
CDR3 DNA: TGTGCCACCAGCAGAGGTAGCGGGAGGGCTTACGAGCAGTACTTC

clone size: many
D gene: TRBD1
J gene: TRBJ2-7
V gene: TRBV6-5
CDR3 length: 15
CDR3 protein: CASSYSDRDIGEQYF
CDR3 DNA: TGTGCCAGCAGTTACTCGGACAGGGACATTGGCGAGCAGTACTTC

clone size: many
D gene: .
J gene: TRBJ2-6
V gene: TRBV19
CDR3 length: 15
CDR3 protein: CASSMTSSGANVLTF
CDR3 DNA: TGTGCCAGTAGTATGACTAGCTCTGGGGCCAACGTCCTGACTTTC

clone size: many
D gene: TRBD1
J gene: TRBJ1-3
V gene: TRBV10-3
CDR3 length: 17
CDR3 protein: CATQLGTGANSGNTIYF
CDR3 DNA: TGTGCCACCCAGCTCGGCACAGGGGCCAACTCTGGAAACACCATATATTTT

clone size: .
D gene: .
J gene: TRBJ2-7
V gene: TRBV7-9
CDR3 length: 11
CDR3 protein: CASYRNYEQYF
CDR3 DNA: TGTGCCAGCTACAGGAACTACGAGCAGTACTTC

clone size: many
D gene: .
J gene: TRBJ2-2
V gene: TRBV20-1
CDR3 length: 13
CDR3 protein: CSAIDLNTGELFF
CDR3 DNA: TGCAGTGCTATAGACCTGAACACCGGGGAGCTGTTTTTT

clone size: .
D gene: .
J gene: TRBJ1-6
V gene: TRBV2
CDR3 length: 12
CDR3 protein: CASRGFNSPLHF
CDR3 DNA: TGTGCCAGCAGGGGGTTCAATTCACCCCTCCACTTT

clone size: .
D gene: TRBD2
J gene: TRBJ2-2
V gene: TRBV7-2
CDR3 length: 16
CDR3 protein: CASSRGGSGWAGELFF
CDR3 DNA: TGTGCCAGCAGCCGCGGGGGTAGCGGGTGGGCCGGGGAGCTGTTTTTT

clone size: .
D gene: TRBD2
J gene: TRBJ2-5
V gene: TRBV4-3
CDR3 length: 14
CDR3 protein: CASSQGLAGEAQYF
CDR3 DNA: TGCGCCAGCAGCCAGGGACTAGCGGGAGAGGCCCAGTACTTC

clone size: .
D gene: TRBD2
J gene: TRBJ2-7
V gene: TRBV7-9
CDR3 length: 16
CDR3 protein: CASSQWASGRANEQYF
CDR3 DNA: TGTGCCAGCAGCCAGTGGGCTAGCGGGAGGGCCAACGAGCAGTACTTC

clone size: .
D gene: TRBD1
J gene: TRBJ1-5
V gene: TRBV7-9
CDR3 length: 16
CDR3 protein: CASSLGQGASNQPQHF
CDR3 DNA: TGTGCCAGCAGCTTAGGACAGGGGGCAAGCAATCAGCCCCAGCATTTT

clone size: many
D gene: .
J gene: TRBJ2-5
V gene: TRBV6-2/TRBV6-3
CDR3 length: 14
CDR3 protein: CASSSMSGAETQYF
CDR3 DNA: TGTGCCAGCAGTTCCATGTCGGGTGCCGAGACCCAGTACTTC

clone size: many
D gene: .
J gene: TRBJ2-2
V gene: TRBV19
CDR3 length: 15
CDR3 protein: CASTPYVGESGELFF
CDR3 DNA: TGTGCCAGTACCCCGTATGTAGGGGAAAGCGGGGAGCTGTTTTTT

clone size: many
D gene: .
J gene: TRBJ2-7
V gene: TRBV5-8
CDR3 length: 14
CDR3 protein: CASSQPGDSYEQYF
CDR3 DNA: TGTGCCAGCAGCCAGCCTGGGGATTCCTACGAGCAGTACTTC

clone size: .
D gene: TRBD2
J gene: TRBJ2-1
V gene: TRBV15
CDR3 length: 14
CDR3 protein: CATGTSGGYNEQFF
CDR3 DNA: TGTGCCACCGGGACTAGCGGGGGTTACAATGAGCAGTTCTTC

clone size: .
D gene: TRBD1
J gene: TRBJ1-6
V gene: TRBV12-3/TRBV12-4
CDR3 length: 16
CDR3 protein: CASSLEGGTGSSPLHF
CDR3 DNA: TGTGCCAGCAGTTTGGAAGGCGGGACAGGGAGTTCACCCCTCCACTTT

clone size: .
D gene: .
J gene: TRBJ1-2
V gene: TRBV20-1
CDR3 length: 14
CDR3 protein: CSGFSGLSNYGYTF
CDR3 DNA: TGCAGTGGCTTTTCGGGACTCTCTAACTATGGCTACACCTTC

clone size: .
D gene: TRBD1
J gene: TRBJ1-1
V gene: TRBV20-1
CDR3 length: 13
CDR3 protein: CSALQGSNTEAFF
CDR3 DNA: TGCAGTGCGTTACAGGGGTCGAACACTGAAGCTTTCTTT

clone size: .
D gene: TRBD1
J gene: TRBJ2-7
V gene: TRBV5-4
CDR3 length: 11
CDR3 protein: CASSVGQGGLF
CDR3 DNA: TGTGCCAGCAGCGTGGGACAGGGAGGCCTCTTC